Sequencing of this T cell receptor beta chain was carried out in a study of T cell responses to AZD1222 COVID-19 vaccine. Germline V CDR1 and CDR2: MNHNS, SASEGT. The CDR3 loop spans 13 amino acids. Trimming took 2 bases from V and 3 from J, leaving 7 bases between them. Generated by immunoSEQ multiplex PCR, the TCRdb table keeps only in-frame clones and is missing some. The sample holds tens of thousands of clones, approximately 85% seen once. Whether given at about 4 or about 12 weeks, second doses were pooled. This sequence originates from an adult who received the AZD1222 COVID-19 vaccine. The J gene is TRBJ1-1, the V gene TRBV6-1; D unresolved. The sequencing used peripheral blood, collected 28 days after the second AZD1222 dose. The CDR3 protein is CASSESRDTEAFF. As DNA, the CDR3 is TGTGCCAGCAGTGAATCCCGGGACACTGAAGCTTTCTTT.